A single sample gave rise to the 28 T cell receptor beta chains below, sequenced in a study of identical twins. One entry per CDR3 protein, called by TCRdb with MiXCR from the 5' RACE reads. The sample shows about 1.7 million distinct CDR3 sequences, about 30% of them seen only once. Sequenced material: cord blood. These TCRs come from a newborn girl in good health.

Only a few counts were recorded for this clonotype. This rearrangement joins TRBV21-1 to TRBJ1-4. TRBV21-1 is termed a pseudogene. CDR3 length equals 15 residues. The CDR3 nucleotides read TGTGCCAGCAGCAAAATAGGACCGATTAATGAAAAACTGTTTTTT. It yields the protein CASSKIGPINEKLFF.

This chain uses TRBV12-3 or TRBV12-4 with TRBJ2-2; TRBD1 agrees at 9 bases. This CDR3 spans 15 amino acids. The V gene end was trimmed by 6 bases and the J gene end by 8 bases; junction bases not matched to a gene: 10. Written as DNA, the CDR3 is TGTGCCAGCAGAGACCGGGACAGGGCGGTAGGGGAGCTGTTTTTT. Its protein is CASRDRDRAVGELFF.

The chain employs TRBV20-1 and TRBJ1-5; D is unclear. V was cut by 6 bases and J by 2 bases, with 17 bases left in between. The CDR3 runs 15 residues. The germline V gene encodes CDR1 DFQATT and CDR2 SNEGSKA (reference sequence). The CDR3 DNA is TGCAGTGCAACTAGCTGGGCCACGGGCAATCAGCCCCAGCATTTT. Translation: CSATSWATGNQPQHF.

This sequence joins TRBV25-1 and TRBJ2-1; TRBD2 matches at 8 bases. The J call may be in error: the DNA end matches TRBJ2-7 better. The CDR3 covers 15 residues. Per the germline V gene, CDR1 is MGHDK and CDR2 is SYGVNS. The CDR3 here is CASSESGSSYNEQYF. For the CDR3, the DNA is TGTGCCAGCAGTGAAAGCGGGAGCTCCTACAATGAGCAGTACTTC.

This clonotype was detected many times. The rearrangement links TRBV6-6 to TRBJ2-3; 9 nucleotides match TRBD2. CDR1 and CDR2 from the germline V gene are MNHNY and SVGAGI (reference sequence). V lost 0 bases to trimming and J lost 3 bases; unmatched junction nucleotides: 7. CDR3 size: 17 residues. CDR3 in amino acids: CASSYSGGTSSTDTQYF. CDR3 DNA sequence: TGTGCCAGCAGTTACTCAGGAGGGACTAGCAGTACAGATACGCAGTATTTT.

The chain recombines TRBV9 with TRBJ2-6; D call uncertain. V was shortened by 4 bases and J by 0 bases, with 14 bases between the two germline ends. The CDR3 has 17 amino acids. CDR1 and CDR2 (germline): SGDLS, YYNGEE. CDR3 amino acids: CASSHSPSDSGANVLTF. Here the CDR3 DNA reads TGTGCCAGCAGCCACAGCCCCAGTGACTCTGGGGCCAACGTCCTGACTTTC.

This clonotype was seen just once. A read error is possible here, since a much larger clone lies one base away. V usage is TRBV29-1 and J usage is TRBJ2-4, with D tentatively TRBD1 or TRBD2 (5 bases each). CDR3 size: 15 residues. V lost 6 bases and J lost 2, with 17 bases in between. The germline V gene has CDR1 SQVTM and CDR2 ANQGSEA. This chain's CDR3 is CSVTNRDGSKNIQYF. The CDR3 DNA reads as TGCAGCGTAACAAACCGGGACGGGTCCAAAAACATTCAGTACTTC.

The chain links TRBV20-1 to TRBJ1-4; 11 nucleotides match TRBD1. The CDR3 runs to 15 residues. V lost 2 bases to trimming and J lost 6 bases; unmatched junction nucleotides: 5. Germline V gives CDR1 DFQATT, CDR2 SNEGSKA (reference sequence). The CDR3 region is CSARRTGGDHEKLFF. The CDR3 DNA follows: TGCAGTGCTAGAAGGACAGGGGGCGATCATGAAAAACTGTTTTTT.

The chain uses TRBV19 and TRBJ1-2; D unclear. The CDR3 is made up of 12 amino acids. The germline V gene encodes CDR1 LNHDA and CDR2 SQIVND (reference sequence). The germline V and J ends were trimmed by 5 bases and 0 bases, with 4 bases remaining between them. The CDR3 protein is CASSHANYGYTF. CDR3 nucleotide sequence: TGTGCCAGTAGTCACGCTAACTATGGCTACACCTTC.

This clonotype was seen only a few times. The rearrangement uses TRBV7-2 and TRBJ2-7; D not resolved. This CDR3 spans 15 amino acids. The germline V gene encodes CDR1 SGHTA and CDR2 FQGNSA. Deletions cut 5 bases from V and 1 base from J, with 15 bases between. The CDR3 loop is CASSPRSLGSYEQYF. CDR3 in DNA: TGTGCCAGCAGCCCTAGATCCCTTGGGTCCTACGAGCAGTACTTC.

This chain uses TRBV19 with TRBJ1-2, with a possible D match to TRBD1 (5 bases). Per germline, CDR1 LNHDA and CDR2 SQIVND (reference sequence). This CDR3 region has 12 residues. The V gene lost 6 bases and the J gene lost 2 bases, with 7 bases spanning the gap. Here the CDR3 DNA reads TGTGCCAGTAGGGACATAAACTATGGCTACACCTTC. The encoded protein is CASRDINYGYTF.

This clonotype was detected ten times or more. V gene TRBV10-3 combines with J gene TRBJ2-3; 7 nucleotides align to TRBD2. Trimming cost V 4 bases and J 1 base; bases outside gene matches: 2. Germline V lookup: CDR1 ENHRY, CDR2 SYGVKD. The CDR3 covers 14 residues. The CDR3 DNA is TGTGCCATCAGTGTTAGCGGGCGCACAGATACGCAGTATTTT. Its protein is CAISVSGRTDTQYF.

The rearrangement joins TRBV20-1 to TRBJ1-1; D is perhaps TRBD1 (6 bases). The CDR3 has 14 amino acids. CDR1 and CDR2 from the germline V gene are DFQATT and SNEGSKA (reference sequence). V lost 3 bases to trimming and J lost 4 bases, with 15 bases between them. The CDR3 DNA is TGCAGTGCTAGTCGGTTAGGGGGGGGCACTGAAGCTTTCTTT. Its protein product is CSASRLGGGTEAFF.

This clonotype was seen a handful of times. The V and J genes are TRBV6-2 or TRBV6-3 and TRBJ2-7; the match to TRBD2 covers 7 bases. The CDR3 loop spans 14 amino acids. Per the germline V gene, CDR1 is MNHEY and CDR2 is SVGEGT. J was trimmed by 5 bases and V by 1 base; bases with no gene match: 5. The CDR3: CASSYFGRFHEQYF. As DNA, the CDR3 is TGTGCCAGCAGTTACTTCGGGAGGTTTCACGAGCAGTACTTC.

As regards this clonotype: This may stem from a read error, because a much larger clone lies one nucleotide away. The genes are TRBV29-1 and TRBJ2-1; D possibly corresponds to TRBD2 (6 bases). CDR3 length equals 14 residues. V lost 5 bases and J lost 10, with 21 bases in between. Per the germline V gene, CDR1 is SQVTM and CDR2 is ANQGSEA. CDR3 sequence reads: CSVLRGSGPYEQFF. The CDR3 DNA is TGCAGCGTTTTACGGGGTAGCGGCCCCTACGAGCAGTTCTTC.

The V and J genes are TRBV29-1 and TRBJ2-7; 7 bases fit TRBD2. Germline V CDR1 and CDR2: SQVTM, ANQGSEA. V lost 6 bases and J lost 2; bases outside the gene matches: 7. CDR3 length: 13 residues. CDR3 residues: CSVEGTTTYEQYF. The CDR3 region has the DNA TGCAGCGTCGAGGGGACTACAACCTACGAGCAGTACTTC.

The chain combines TRBV11-2 with TRBJ1-1; TRBD1 matches at 8 bases. Germline CDR1 is SGHAT and CDR2 is FQNNGV. J gave up 4 bases and V 5 bases, and 6 bases lay outside the gene matches. This CDR3 contains 14 residues. The CDR3 loop reads CASSRDRRGTEAFF. The CDR3 region has the DNA TGTGCCAGCAGCCGGGACAGGCGGGGCACTGAAGCTTTCTTT.

The rearrangement uses TRBV5-5 and TRBJ2-3, with D unclear. V lost 0 bases, J lost 3 bases, and 11 bases lay in between. The CDR3 is 15 residues long. Looked up from germline, CDR1 is SGHKS and CDR2 is YYEKEE (reference sequence). The CDR3 DNA reads as TGTGCCAGCAGCTTGGCGAGCGATGGTACAGATACGCAGTATTTT. Translated: CASSLASDGTDTQYF.

This clonotype was observed a handful of times. The chain employs TRBV3-1 and TRBJ1-2, with D perhaps TRBD1 (5 bases). There are 14 residues in the CDR3. CDR1 is LGHDT and CDR2 is YNNKEL in the germline V gene (reference sequence). V was trimmed by 7 bases and J by 2 bases, leaving 14 bases between them. The CDR3 DNA reads TGTGCCAGCACTCCGGGACGGACAAACTATGGCTACACCTTC. This sequence encodes CASTPGRTNYGYTF.

V is TRBV28 and J is TRBJ2-2; no firm D call. The V gene lost 5 bases and the J gene lost 6 bases, with 7 bases spanning the gap. Germline V lookup: CDR1 MDHEN, CDR2 SYDVKM. The CDR3 length is 12 residues. The CDR3 coding sequence is TGTGCCAGCAGTAAGGCGCCCGGGGAGCTGTTTTTT. This sequence encodes CASSKAPGELFF.

This chain joins TRBV5-6 and TRBJ1-2, with 7 bases that match TRBD1. The length of the CDR3 is 16 residues. From germline, CDR1 is SGHDT and CDR2 YYEEEE. Trimming removed 0 bases from V and 4 bases from J; junction bases left unmatched: 9. CDR3: CASSLAAGGFSYGYTF. The CDR3 coding sequence is TGTGCCAGCAGCTTGGCCGCAGGGGGATTTAGCTATGGCTACACCTTC. Combining the CDR3 with reference TRBV5-6 and TRBJ1-2 gives the whole variable domain DAGVTQSPTHLIKTRGQQVTLRCSPKSGHDTVSWYQQALGQGPQFIFQYYEEEERQRGNFPDRFSGHQFPNYSSELNVNALLLGDSALYLCASSLAAGGFSYGYTFGSGTRLTVV.

V and J are TRBV6-2 or TRBV6-3 and TRBJ1-1; the D is unclear. Germline V CDR1 and CDR2: MNHEY, SVGEGT. The V end lost 4 bases, the J end lost 3 bases, and 15 bases lay between the germline ends. This CDR3 has 15 amino acids. The CDR3 spells CASSFRVRRDTEAFF. The CDR3 DNA follows: TGTGCCAGCAGTTTCCGGGTCAGGCGGGACACTGAAGCTTTCTTT.

A few counts support this clonotype. The chain is built from TRBV12-3 or TRBV12-4 and TRBJ2-3; 7 bases fit TRBD1. The CDR3 covers 15 residues. The V and J ends lost 6 bases and 2 bases, in that order; junction bases with no gene match: 8. CDR3 region: CASRQGRGHTDTQYF. In DNA, the CDR3 is TGTGCCAGCAGACAGGGGAGAGGTCACACAGATACGCAGTATTTT.

This clonotype was observed a handful of times. Written as DNA, the CDR3 is TGTGCCAGCAGTGAAAGTATAAGAGGGTTCTTC. Translation: CASSESIRGFF. This chain uses TRBV2 with TRBJ2-1; D ambiguous. CDR1 and CDR2 (germline): SNHLY, FYNNEI. V was trimmed by 2 bases and J by 15 bases, leaving 11 bases between them. This CDR3 region has 11 residues. Combining the CDR3 with reference TRBV2 and TRBJ2-1 gives the whole variable domain EPEVTQTPSHQVTQMGQEVILRCVPISNHLYFYWYRQILGQKVEFLVSFYNNEISEKSEIFDDQFSVERPDGSNFTLKIRSTKLEDSAMYFCASSESIRGFFGPGTRLTVL.

The chain employs TRBV4-2 and TRBJ2-1; D perhaps matches TRBD2 (6 bases). Germline CDR1 and CDR2: LGHNA and YNFKEQ. The CDR3 loop spans 15 amino acids. Trimming cost V 4 bases and J 4 bases, with 14 bases left between them. The CDR3 nucleotides read TGTGCCAGCAGCCCCCCCATAGGAGGGTACAATGAGCAGTTCTTC. As protein: CASSPPIGGYNEQFF.

This clonotype was seen repeatedly, ten times or more. This sequence joins TRBV9 and TRBJ2-3, with TRBD2 identical over 9 bases. The ends lost 2 bases at V and 3 bases at J; junction bases unmatched: 7. Germline V gene sequence: CDR1 SGDLS, CDR2 YYNGEE. The CDR3 is made up of 16 amino acids. The CDR3 is CASSVRLAGATDTQYF. The DNA for the CDR3 is TGTGCCAGCAGCGTTCGTTTAGCGGGGGCTACAGATACGCAGTATTTT. The full variable domain, completed using reference TRBV9 and TRBJ2-3, is DSGVTQTPKHLITATGQRVTLRCSPRSGDLSVYWYQQSLDQGLQFLIQYYNGEERAKGNILERFSAQQFPDLHSELNLSSLELGDSALYFCASSVRLAGATDTQYFGPGTRLTVL.

This clonotype was picked up many times. The chain couples TRBV6-1 to TRBJ2-3; D ambiguous. The CDR3 covers 17 residues. In germline, CDR1 is MNHNS, CDR2 SASEGT. The germline V and J ends were trimmed by 5 bases and 0 bases, with 18 bases remaining between them. CDR3 coding DNA: TGTGCCAGCAGTCGCAAAGGCTACGAGGAGAGCACAGATACGCAGTATTTT. This gives the protein CASSRKGYEESTDTQYF.

The sample holds a few counts of this clonotype. The rearrangement links TRBV7-9 to TRBJ1-4; 7 bases match TRBD1. The V gene's germline CDR1 is SEHNR and CDR2 FQNEAQ (reference sequence). The CDR3 spans 14 residues. After removal of 7 bases from V and 8 bases from J, the junction contained 10 bases not matched to a gene. The CDR3 loop is CASTRGQRKEKLFF. The CDR3 coding sequence is TGTGCCAGCACGAGGGGACAGCGAAAAGAAAAACTGTTTTTT.